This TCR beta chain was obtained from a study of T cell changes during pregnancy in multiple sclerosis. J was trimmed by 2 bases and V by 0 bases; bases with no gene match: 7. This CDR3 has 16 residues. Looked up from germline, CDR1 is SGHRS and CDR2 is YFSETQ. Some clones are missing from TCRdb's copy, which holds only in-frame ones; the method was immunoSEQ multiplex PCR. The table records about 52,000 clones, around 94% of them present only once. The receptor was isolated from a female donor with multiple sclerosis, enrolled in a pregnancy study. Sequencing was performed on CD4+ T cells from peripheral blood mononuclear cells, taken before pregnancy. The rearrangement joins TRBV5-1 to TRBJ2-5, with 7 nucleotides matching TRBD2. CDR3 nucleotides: TGCGCCAGCAGCTTGGAGGGGTCTAGCGGACAAGAGACCCAGTACTTC. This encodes CASSLEGSSGQETQYF. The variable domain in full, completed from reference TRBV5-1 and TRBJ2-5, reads KAGVTQTPRYLIKTRGQQVTLSCSPISGHRSVSWYQQTPGQGLQFLFEYFSETQRNKGNFPGRFSGRQFSNSRSEMNVSTLELGDSALYLCASSLEGSSGQETQYFGPGTRLLVL.